This T cell receptor (beta chain) was identified during a study of T cell responses to AZD1222 COVID-19 vaccine. Repertoires were generated with immunoSEQ multiplex PCR, while TCRdb's copy carries only in-frame clones and drops some. The table lists some 170,000 clones, 70% to 90% of them singletons. Sample: peripheral blood, taken on day 0 of AZD1222 vaccination. The sequence came from an adult in good health.

CDR3 protein: CASSYSSGRVTGELFF. CDR3 coding DNA: TGTGCCAGCAGTTACTCTAGCGGGAGGGTAACCGGGGAGCTGTTTTTT. The rearrangement links TRBV6-2 or TRBV6-3 to TRBJ2-2, with 11 bases aligning to TRBD2. V dropped 0 bases and J dropped 5; count of bases not matched to a gene: 2. The CDR3 has 16 amino acids. Germline CDR1 and CDR2: MNHEY and SVGEGT.